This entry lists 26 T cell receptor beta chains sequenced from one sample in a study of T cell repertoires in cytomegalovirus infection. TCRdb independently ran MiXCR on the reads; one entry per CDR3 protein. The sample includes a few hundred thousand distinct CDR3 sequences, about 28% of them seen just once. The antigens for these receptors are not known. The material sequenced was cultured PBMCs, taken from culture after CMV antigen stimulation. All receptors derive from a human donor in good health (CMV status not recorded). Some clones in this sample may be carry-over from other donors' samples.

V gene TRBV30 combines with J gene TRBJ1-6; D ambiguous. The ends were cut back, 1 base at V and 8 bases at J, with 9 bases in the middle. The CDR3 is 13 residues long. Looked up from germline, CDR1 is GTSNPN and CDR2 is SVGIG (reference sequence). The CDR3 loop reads CAWSGRRDSPLHF. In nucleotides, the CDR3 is TGTGCCTGGAGTGGACGGCGAGATTCACCCCTCCACTTT.

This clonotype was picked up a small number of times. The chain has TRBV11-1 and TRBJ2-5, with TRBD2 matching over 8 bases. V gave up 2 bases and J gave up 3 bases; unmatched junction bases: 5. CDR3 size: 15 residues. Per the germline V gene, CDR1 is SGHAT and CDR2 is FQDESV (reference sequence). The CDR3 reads CASSLRLAGKETQYF. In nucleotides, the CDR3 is TGTGCCAGCAGCTTACGGCTAGCGGGCAAAGAGACCCAGTACTTC. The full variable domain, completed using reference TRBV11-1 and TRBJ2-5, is EAEVAQSPRYKITEKSQAVAFWCDPISGHATLYWYRQILGQGPELLVQFQDESVVDDSQLPKDRFSAERLKGVDSTLKIQPAELGDSAMYLCASSLRLAGKETQYFGPGTRLLVL.

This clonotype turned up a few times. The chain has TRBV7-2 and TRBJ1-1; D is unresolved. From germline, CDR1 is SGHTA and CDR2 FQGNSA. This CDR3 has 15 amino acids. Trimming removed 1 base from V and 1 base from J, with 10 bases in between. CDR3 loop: CASSLGFFANTEAFF. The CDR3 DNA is TGTGCCAGCAGCTTAGGTTTTTTCGCGAACACTGAAGCTTTCTTT.

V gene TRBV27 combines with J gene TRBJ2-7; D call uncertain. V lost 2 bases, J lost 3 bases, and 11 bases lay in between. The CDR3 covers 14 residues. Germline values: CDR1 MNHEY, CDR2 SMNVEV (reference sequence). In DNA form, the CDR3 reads TGTGCCAGCAGTTTAACGGCGGCCAACTACGAGCAGTACTTC. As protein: CASSLTAANYEQYF.

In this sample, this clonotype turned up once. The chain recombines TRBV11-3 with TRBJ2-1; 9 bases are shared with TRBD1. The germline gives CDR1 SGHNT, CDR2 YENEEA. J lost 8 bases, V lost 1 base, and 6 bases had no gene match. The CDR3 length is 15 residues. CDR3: CASSLGDRAGDEQFF. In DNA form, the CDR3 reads TGTGCCAGCAGCTTAGGGGACAGGGCGGGGGATGAGCAGTTCTTC.

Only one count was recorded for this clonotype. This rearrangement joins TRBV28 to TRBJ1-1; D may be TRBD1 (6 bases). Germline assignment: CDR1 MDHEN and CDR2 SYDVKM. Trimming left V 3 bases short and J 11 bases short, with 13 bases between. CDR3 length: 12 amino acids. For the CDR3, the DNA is TGTGCCAGCAGTTTCCCCAGGGGCGAGGCTTTCTTT. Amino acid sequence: CASSFPRGEAFF.

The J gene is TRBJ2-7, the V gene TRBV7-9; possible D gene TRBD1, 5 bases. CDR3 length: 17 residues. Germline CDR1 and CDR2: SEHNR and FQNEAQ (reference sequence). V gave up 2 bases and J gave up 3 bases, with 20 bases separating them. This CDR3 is CASSLYPPRDSHYEQYF. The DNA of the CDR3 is TGTGCCAGCAGCTTATACCCCCCGCGAGACAGTCACTACGAGCAGTACTTC. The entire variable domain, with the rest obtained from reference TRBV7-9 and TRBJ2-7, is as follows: DTGVSQNPRHKITKRGQNVTFRCDPISEHNRLYWYRQTLGQGPEFLTYFQNEAQLEKSRLLSDRFSAERPKGSFSTLEIQRTEQGDSAMYLCASSLYPPRDSHYEQYFGPGTRLTVT.

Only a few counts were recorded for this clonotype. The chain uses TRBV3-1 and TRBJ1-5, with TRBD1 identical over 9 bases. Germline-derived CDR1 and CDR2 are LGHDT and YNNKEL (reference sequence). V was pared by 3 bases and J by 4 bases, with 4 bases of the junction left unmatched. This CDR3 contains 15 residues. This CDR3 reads CASSHQGQGNQPQHF. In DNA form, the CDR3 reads TGTGCCAGCAGCCATCAGGGACAGGGTAATCAGCCCCAGCATTTT.

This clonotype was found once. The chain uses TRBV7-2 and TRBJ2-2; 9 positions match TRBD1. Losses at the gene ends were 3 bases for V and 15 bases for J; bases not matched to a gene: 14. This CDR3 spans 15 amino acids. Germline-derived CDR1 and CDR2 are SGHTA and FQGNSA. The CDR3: CASSFGDRARRGVFF. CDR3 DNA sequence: TGTGCCAGCAGCTTTGGGGACAGGGCCCGAAGAGGAGTGTTTTTT.

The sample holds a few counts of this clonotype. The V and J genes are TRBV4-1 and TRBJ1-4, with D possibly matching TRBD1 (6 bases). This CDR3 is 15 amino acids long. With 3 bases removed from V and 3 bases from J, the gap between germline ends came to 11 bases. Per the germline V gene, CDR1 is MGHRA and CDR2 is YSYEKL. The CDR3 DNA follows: TGCGCCAGCAGCCAGATACAGGGCTCTAATGAAAAACTGTTTTTT. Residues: CASSQIQGSNEKLFF.

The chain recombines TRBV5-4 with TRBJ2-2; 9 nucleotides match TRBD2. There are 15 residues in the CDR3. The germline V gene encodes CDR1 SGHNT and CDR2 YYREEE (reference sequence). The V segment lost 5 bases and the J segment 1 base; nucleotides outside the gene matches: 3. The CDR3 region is CASRKTSGNTGELFF. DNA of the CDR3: TGTGCCAGCAGGAAGACTAGCGGGAACACCGGGGAGCTGTTTTTT. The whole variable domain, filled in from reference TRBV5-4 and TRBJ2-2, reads ETGVTQSPTHLIKTRGQQVTLRCSSQSGHNTVSWYQQALGQGPQFIFQYYREEENGRGNFPPRFSGLQFPNYSSELNVNALELDDSALYLCASRKTSGNTGELFFGEGSRLTVL.

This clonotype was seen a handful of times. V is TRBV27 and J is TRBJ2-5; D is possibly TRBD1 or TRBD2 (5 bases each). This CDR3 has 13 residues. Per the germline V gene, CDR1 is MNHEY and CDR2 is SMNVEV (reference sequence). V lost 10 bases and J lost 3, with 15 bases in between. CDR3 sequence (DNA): TGTGCCACCACCGGGACCAACGAAGAGACCCAGTACTTC. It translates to CATTGTNEETQYF.

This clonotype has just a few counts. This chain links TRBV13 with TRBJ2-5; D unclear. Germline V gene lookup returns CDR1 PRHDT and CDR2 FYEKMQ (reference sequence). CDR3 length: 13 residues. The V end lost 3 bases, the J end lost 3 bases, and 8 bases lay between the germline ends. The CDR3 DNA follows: TGTGCCAGCAGCTTGAGTCTAGAAGAGACCCAGTACTTC. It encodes CASSLSLEETQYF.

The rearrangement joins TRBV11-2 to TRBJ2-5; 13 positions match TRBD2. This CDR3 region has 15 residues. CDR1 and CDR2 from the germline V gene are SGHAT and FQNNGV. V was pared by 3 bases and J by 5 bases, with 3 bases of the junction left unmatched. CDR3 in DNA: TGTGCCAGCAGCTTCGGGACTAGCGGGATTGAGACCCAGTACTTC. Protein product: CASSFGTSGIETQYF.

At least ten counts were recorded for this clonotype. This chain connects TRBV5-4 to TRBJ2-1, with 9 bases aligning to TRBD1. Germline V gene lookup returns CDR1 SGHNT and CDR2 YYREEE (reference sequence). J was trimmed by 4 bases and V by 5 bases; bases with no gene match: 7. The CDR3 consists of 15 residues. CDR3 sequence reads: CASSLTGTGYNEQFF. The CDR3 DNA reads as TGTGCCAGCAGTCTTACCGGGACAGGGTACAATGAGCAGTTCTTC.

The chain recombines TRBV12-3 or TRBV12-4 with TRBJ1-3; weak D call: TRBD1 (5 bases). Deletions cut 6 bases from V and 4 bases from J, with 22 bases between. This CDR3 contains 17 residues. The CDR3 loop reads CASSPTGLILAGNTIYF. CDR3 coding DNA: TGTGCCAGCAGCCCAACGGGGCTGATTTTGGCGGGAAACACCATATATTTT.

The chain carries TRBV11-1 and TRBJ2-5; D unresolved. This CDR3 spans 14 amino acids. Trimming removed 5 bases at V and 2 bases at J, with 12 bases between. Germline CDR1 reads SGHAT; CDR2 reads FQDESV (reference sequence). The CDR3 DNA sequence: TGTGCCAGCAGCGACGCGTTTACACAAGAGACCCAGTACTTC. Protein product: CASSDAFTQETQYF.

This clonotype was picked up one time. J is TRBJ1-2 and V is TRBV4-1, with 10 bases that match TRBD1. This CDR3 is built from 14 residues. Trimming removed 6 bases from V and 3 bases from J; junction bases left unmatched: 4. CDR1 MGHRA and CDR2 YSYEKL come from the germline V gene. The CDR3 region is CASRRTGGHYGYTF. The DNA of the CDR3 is TGCGCCAGCAGGCGGACAGGGGGACACTATGGCTACACCTTC.

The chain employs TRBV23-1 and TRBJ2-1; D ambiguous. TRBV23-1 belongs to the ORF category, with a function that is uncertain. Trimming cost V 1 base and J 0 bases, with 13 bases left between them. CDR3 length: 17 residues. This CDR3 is CASSQFYTETSYNEQFF. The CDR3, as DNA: TGCGCCAGCAGTCAATTTTACACGGAGACCTCCTACAATGAGCAGTTCTTC.

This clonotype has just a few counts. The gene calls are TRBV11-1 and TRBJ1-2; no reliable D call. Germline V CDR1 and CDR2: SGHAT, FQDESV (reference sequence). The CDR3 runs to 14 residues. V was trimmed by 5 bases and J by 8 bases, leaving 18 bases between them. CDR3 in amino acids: CASSHEYPLGGYTF. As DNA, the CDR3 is TGTGCCAGCAGCCACGAGTATCCTCTGGGAGGCTACACCTTC.

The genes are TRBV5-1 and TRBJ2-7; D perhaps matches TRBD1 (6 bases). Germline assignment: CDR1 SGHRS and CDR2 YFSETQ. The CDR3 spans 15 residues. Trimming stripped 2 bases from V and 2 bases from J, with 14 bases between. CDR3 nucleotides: TGCGCCAGCAGCTTACAGGGTTCTGCGACCTACGAGCAGTACTTC. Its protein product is CASSLQGSATYEQYF.

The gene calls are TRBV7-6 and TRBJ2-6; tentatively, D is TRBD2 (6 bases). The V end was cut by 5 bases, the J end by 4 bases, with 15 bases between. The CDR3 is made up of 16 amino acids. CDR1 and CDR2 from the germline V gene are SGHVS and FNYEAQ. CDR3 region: CASSAPGLGGANVLTF. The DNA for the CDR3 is TGTGCCAGCAGCGCACCGGGACTGGGGGGGGCCAACGTCCTGACTTTC.

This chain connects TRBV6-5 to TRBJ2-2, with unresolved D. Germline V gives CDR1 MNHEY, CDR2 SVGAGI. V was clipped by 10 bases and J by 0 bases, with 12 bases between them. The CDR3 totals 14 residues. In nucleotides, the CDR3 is TGTGCCACCCTGCGGAGTGCGAACACCGGGGAGCTGTTTTTT. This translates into CATLRSANTGELFF.

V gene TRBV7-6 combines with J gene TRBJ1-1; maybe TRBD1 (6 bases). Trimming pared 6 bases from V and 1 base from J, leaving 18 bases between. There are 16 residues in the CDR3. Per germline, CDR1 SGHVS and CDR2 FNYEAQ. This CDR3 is CASRVGGGRTNTEAFF. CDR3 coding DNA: TGTGCCAGCAGGGTAGGGGGGGGAAGGACGAACACTGAAGCTTTCTTT.

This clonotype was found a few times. This CDR3 reads CASRRGLAEFYEQYF. DNA of the CDR3: TGTGCCAGCAGACGGGGACTAGCGGAATTTTACGAGCAGTACTTC. The chain is built from TRBV6-2 or TRBV6-3 and TRBJ2-7; 11 positions agree with TRBD2. The V segment lost 6 bases and the J segment 4 bases; nucleotides outside the gene matches: 8. The CDR3 loop spans 15 amino acids. CDR1 is MNHEY, CDR2 SVGEGT, per germline.

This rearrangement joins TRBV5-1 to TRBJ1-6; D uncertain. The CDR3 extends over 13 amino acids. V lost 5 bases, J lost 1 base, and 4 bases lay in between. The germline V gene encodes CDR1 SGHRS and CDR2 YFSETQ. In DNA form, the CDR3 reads TGCGCCAGCAGGGGATCCTATAATTCACCCCTCCACTTT. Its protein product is CASRGSYNSPLHF.